Below, 18 T cell receptor beta chains from the same sample are listed, as sequenced in a study of glioma-infiltrating T cells. The iRepertoire nested amplicon-rescue multiplex PCR amplified TCR alpha and beta CDR3s from RNA. TCRdb reanalysed the multiplex PCR reads using MiXCR and keeps one entry per CDR3 protein. This table has 160,000 or so distinct CDR3 sequences, under 55% appearing once. The sample was glioma tissue, nonneoplastic brain tissue, or PBMCs (not recorded which). These TCRs come from a human donor with low-grade glioma or glioblastoma, undergoing nonglioma brain surgery, or in good health (not recorded which).

About this clonotype itself: A much larger clone is a single base away; this may be a read error. The chain carries TRBV10-3 and TRBJ2-3; D unclear. Germline assignment: CDR1 ENHRY and CDR2 SYGVKD. V was cut by 2 bases and J by 7 bases, with 22 bases left in between. This CDR3 is 17 amino acids long. CDR3 nucleotide sequence: TGTGCCATCAGTGAGCCTACTGGGCAGCTCGCGTTTCATACGCAGTATTTT. As protein: CAISEPTGQLAFHTQYF.

This clonotype was observed at least ten times. The genes are TRBV4-1 and TRBJ1-2; D gene uncertain. V was trimmed by 6 bases and J by 2 bases, leaving 10 bases between them. This CDR3 region has 13 residues. CDR1 and CDR2 (germline): MGHRA, YSYEKL. The CDR3 sequence is CASSPDLNYGYTF. The CDR3 coding sequence is TGCGCCAGCAGTCCCGACTTAAACTATGGCTACACCTTC.

For this clonotype: At one end the junction does not follow the germline gene, possibly because of a read error. This rearrangement joins TRBV20-1 to TRBJ2-5, with D possibly being TRBD2 (6 bases). CDR3 size: 16 residues. Germline CDR1 DFQATT, CDR2 SNEGSKA (reference sequence). CDR3 sequence: CSVRDLWKAGEETQYF. The CDR3 nucleotides read TGCAGTGTTAGAGATCTTTGGAAAGCGGGCGAAGAGACCCAGTACTTC.

This sequence joins TRBV5-6 and TRBJ2-5; TRBD2 aligns across 9 bases. J lost 11 bases, V lost 5 bases, and 19 bases had no gene match. Looked up from germline, CDR1 is SGHDT and CDR2 is YYEEEE. This CDR3 comprises 16 residues. CDR3 nucleotide sequence: TGTGCCAGCAGACCCACGAGTAGCGGGAGCGCAGATACGCAGTACTTC. Protein: CASRPTSSGSADTQYF.

The CDR3 nucleotides read TGTGCTAGTGGTCAGCCCCAGCATTTT. This codes for CASGQPQHF. The chain links TRBV12-5 to TRBJ1-5; no definite D call. There are 9 residues in the CDR3. V shed 5 bases and J shed 7 bases, with 0 bases lying between them. CDR1 is LGHNT, CDR2 FRNRAP, per germline.

The rearrangement uses TRBV4-1 and TRBJ2-7; D possibly uses TRBD1 or TRBD2 (5 bases each). Between the trimmed V and J ends, which lost 4 bases and 6 bases, there was a span of 16 bases. Germline CDR1 is MGHRA and CDR2 is YSYEKL. This CDR3 spans 14 amino acids. In nucleotides, the CDR3 is TGCGCCAGCAGCCCACGGGACGGGATGGTCGAGCAGTACTTC. This codes for CASSPRDGMVEQYF.

Concerning this clonotype itself: A read error may be the cause here, since a much bigger clone is one base away. CDR3 residues: CASITRFRPVAFF. The CDR3 coding sequence is TGTGCCAGCATCACGAGGTTCAGGCCCGTCGCTTTCTTT. The V call is TRBV28, the J call TRBJ1-1; D uncertain. There are 13 residues in the CDR3. V lost 7 bases and J 11 bases, leaving 20 bases between the germline ends. The germline gives CDR1 MDHEN, CDR2 SYDVKM.

The J gene is TRBJ2-1, the V gene TRBV6-2 or TRBV6-3; possibly TRBD1 or TRBD2 for D (5 bases each). Trimming stripped 4 bases from V and 8 bases from J, with 12 bases between. The CDR3 runs to 13 residues. Germline CDR1 MNHEY, CDR2 SVGEGT. The CDR3 nucleotides read TGTGCCAGCAGTTTTGGGGGATGGGATGAGCAGTTCTTC. Translation gives CASSFGGWDEQFF.

With regard to this clonotype: A much larger clone differs from this one at a single base, so this may be a read error. The chain uses TRBV6-4 and TRBJ2-3; no clear D gene. V lost 4 bases and J lost 2, with 7 bases in between. CDR3 length equals 13 residues. The germline CDR1 and CDR2 sequences are MRHNA and SNTAGT. The CDR3 spells CASSGAVTDTQYF. The DNA of the CDR3 is TGTGCCAGCAGTGGGGCAGTCACAGATACGCAGTATTTT.

Remarks on this clonotype: Here the CDR3 omits its conserved ending phenylalanine or tryptophan, so a read error is the likely source. The DNA is omitted, as the CDR3 cannot be located on it reliably, and the CDR3 follows TCRdb's listing. The chain recombines TRBV6-6 with TRBJ2-7; the table's TRBD1 call for D was not verified on the DNA. Termini included, the CDR3 measures 13 amino acids. The germline gives CDR1 MNHNY, CDR2 SVGAGI (reference sequence). CDR3: CASSFSGAYEKYS.

This clonotype was found many times. The chain is built from TRBV2 and TRBJ2-3, with unresolved D. The CDR3 length is 13 residues. Germline assignment: CDR1 SNHLY and CDR2 FYNNEI. Deletions cut 3 bases from V and 2 bases from J, with 6 bases between. The CDR3 DNA sequence: TGTGCCAGCAGTGACTGGTTCACAGATACGCAGTATTTT. Its protein product is CASSDWFTDTQYF.

This clonotype was observed many times. The rearrangement joins TRBV19 to TRBJ1-5, with D possibly TRBD1 on 6 matching bases. With 3 bases removed from V and 2 bases from J, the gap between germline ends came to 14 bases. Germline assignment: CDR1 LNHDA and CDR2 SQIVND (reference sequence). This CDR3 region has 16 residues. The CDR3 loop is CASSIGGRVGNQPQHF. DNA for the CDR3: TGTGCCAGTAGTATCGGGGGCAGGGTTGGCAATCAGCCCCAGCATTTT.

This clonotype was counted many times. This rearrangement joins TRBV20-1 to TRBJ2-7; no clear D. Deletions cut 5 bases from V and 2 bases from J, with 13 bases between. CDR1 DFQATT and CDR2 SNEGSKA come from the germline V gene (reference sequence). The CDR3 is 13 amino acids. The CDR3, as DNA: TGCAGTGCTCACACCTGGAACCCCTACGAGCAGTACTTC. Translating it yields CSAHTWNPYEQYF.

In its sample, this clonotype was seen many times. This chain connects TRBV27 to TRBJ2-3; 7 nucleotides agree with TRBD1. V shed 6 bases, J shed 5 bases, and the junction held 17 bases outside the gene matches. The CDR3 is 17 residues long. In germline, CDR1 is MNHEY, CDR2 SMNVEV (reference sequence). CDR3 loop: CASRTGATLRPEDTQYF. As DNA, the CDR3 is TGTGCCAGCAGAACAGGGGCAACTCTTCGTCCGGAAGATACGCAGTATTTT.

This clonotype showed up just a few times. The V call is TRBV18, the J call TRBJ2-5, with TRBD2 matching 8 bases. CDR1 is KGHSH and CDR2 is LQKENI in the germline V gene. The CDR3 sequence is 17 residues long. J was trimmed by 5 bases and V by 3 bases; bases with no gene match: 14. CDR3 loop: CASSPRLSQSGSETQYF. The CDR3 bases are TGTGCCAGCTCACCGAGACTAAGTCAAAGCGGGAGCGAGACCCAGTACTTC.

On this clonotype: At one end, the junction sequence differs from germline, possibly due to a read error. V is TRBV9 and J is TRBJ2-1; unclear D gene. The CDR3 loop spans 13 amino acids. CDR1 and CDR2 from the germline V gene are SGDLS and YYNGEE. The CDR3 region is CASSVDQNNEKFF. The CDR3 bases are TGTGCCAGCAGCGTAGATCAGAACAATGAGAAGTTCTTC.

CDR3 region: CASRKDRPSYEPYF. The DNA for the CDR3 is TGTGCCAGCAGGAAAGACAGACCATCCTACGAGCCTTACTTC. The chain links TRBV6-6 to TRBJ2-7; TRBD1 might be the D (5 bases). Trimming took 6 bases from V and 13 from J, leaving 25 bases between them. CDR1 MNHNY and CDR2 SVGAGI come from the germline V gene (reference sequence). The CDR3 loop spans 14 amino acids.

The chain recombines TRBV6-1 with TRBJ1-1; D not certain. Germline V gives CDR1 MNHNS, CDR2 SASEGT. The CDR3 has 15 residues. Trimming removed 6 bases from V and 0 bases from J, with 14 bases in between. The CDR3 reads CASSSPSRLNTEAFF. The CDR3 nucleotides are TGTGCCAGCAGCTCCCCGAGCCGCCTGAACACTGAAGCTTTCTTT.